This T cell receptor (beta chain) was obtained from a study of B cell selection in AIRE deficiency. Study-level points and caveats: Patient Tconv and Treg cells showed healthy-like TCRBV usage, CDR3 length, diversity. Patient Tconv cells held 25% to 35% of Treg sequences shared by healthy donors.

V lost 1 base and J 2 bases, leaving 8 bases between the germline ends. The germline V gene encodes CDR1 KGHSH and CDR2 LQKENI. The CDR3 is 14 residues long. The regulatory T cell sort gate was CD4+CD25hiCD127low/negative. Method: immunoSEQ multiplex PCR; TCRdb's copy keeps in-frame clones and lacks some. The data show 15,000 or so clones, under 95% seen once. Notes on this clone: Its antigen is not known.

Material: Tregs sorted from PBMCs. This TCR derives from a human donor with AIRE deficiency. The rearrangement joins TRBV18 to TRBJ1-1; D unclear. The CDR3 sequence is CASSPLNTNTEAFF. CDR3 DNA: TGTGCCAGCTCACCACTTAACACAAACACTGAAGCTTTCTTT.